This paragraph covers one T cell receptor beta chain sequence. Its specificity is not known. The data derive from a study of long-term antiretroviral therapy in people with HIV. Overall study results and limits: CDR3 lengths in HIV samples spanned a narrower range than controls. Repertoire composition at all time points was dominated by clones that had expanded before ART.

The germline CDR1 and CDR2 sequences are ENHRY and SYGVKD. Losses at the gene ends were 8 bases for V and 8 bases for J; bases not matched to a gene: 21. The CDR3 is 17 residues long. Survey level was the resolution at which the v3.0 immunoSEQ assay ran. Sequencing was directed toward roughly 40,000-55,000 T-cell genomes in each sample. The repertoire was sequenced with immunoSEQ multiplex PCR; TCRdb's copy has only in-frame clones and lacks some. The sample holds 20,000 or so clones; around 80% are singletons and the top ten take less than 15%. The chain links TRBV10-3 to TRBJ1-3; 7 bases align to TRBD1. The TCR sequence derives from a woman in her 30s with HIV. The sample in question was unsorted PBMCs, obtained 2.9 years after starting antiretroviral therapy. The CDR3: CAIGQETPLPRIDTIYF. In nucleotides, the CDR3 is TGTGCCATCGGACAGGAGACCCCTCTACCCAGAATTGACACCATATATTTT.